Listed here are 23 T cell receptor beta chains from one sample, sequenced in a study of cytomegalovirus exposure and HLA in healthy donors (dated 2017 in TCRdb). The method was the immunoSEQ multiplex PCR assay. For the multiplex PCR, a mixture combining 60 forward primers for TCR Vbeta segments and 13 reverse primers for TCR Jbeta segments was used. Entries here come from immuneACCESS through TCRdb and include only in-frame sequences with V and J called. Some clones fail to appear in such tables; in the studies checked, an unresolved V gene covers under half of the shortfall, and the cause of the remainder is unknown. This sample lists a few hundred thousand clones; approximately 81% were detected once. The biggest ten clones account for 2.9% of the sample. Sequenced sample: PBMCs. Receptors were obtained from a man aged 25 to 45 in good health and CMV-seronegative.

In its sample, this clone was seen a few times. The chain recombines TRBV15 with TRBJ2-5; no clear D gene. Looked up from germline, CDR1 is LNHNV and CDR2 is YYDKDF (reference sequence). Deletions cut 5 bases from V and 5 bases from J, with 6 bases between. This CDR3 region has 11 residues. CDR3 coding DNA: TGTGCCACCAGCCTCGAGGAGACCCAGTACTTC. It translates to CATSLEETQYF.

This clone was detected only a few times. V usage is TRBV27 and J usage is TRBJ2-5; 11 bases are a match to TRBD1. This CDR3 spans 15 amino acids. V trimming: 8 bases; J trimming: 1 base; junction bases outside the gene matches: 6. The germline CDR1 and CDR2 sequences are MNHEY and SMNVEV (reference sequence). CDR3 DNA: TGTGCCAGCGGACAGGGGGCGGTCGCCCAAGAGACCCAGTACTTC. Protein product: CASGQGAVAQETQYF.

The rearrangement joins TRBV5-1 to TRBJ2-7; weak D call: TRBD2 (5 bases). Germline CDR1 and CDR2: SGHRS and YFSETQ. Trimming removed 1 base from V and 4 bases from J, with 18 bases in between. The CDR3 is 16 residues long. DNA of the CDR3: TGCGCCAGCAGCTTGACGCCGGCGGTCCCGGGGTACGAGCAGTACTTC. Translated, it gives CASSLTPAVPGYEQYF.

J is TRBJ1-1 and V is TRBV27, with TRBD1 matching 7 bases. V lost 5 bases, J lost 2 bases, and 8 bases stayed unmatched. This CDR3 has 15 residues. Germline lookup yields CDR1 MNHEY and CDR2 SMNVEV (reference sequence). The CDR3 is CASSRYRDRNTEAFF. CDR3 DNA: TGTGCCAGCAGTAGATACCGGGACAGAAACACTGAAGCTTTCTTT.

This chain joins TRBV7-9 and TRBJ2-5; D perhaps matches TRBD2 (7 bases). Per the germline V gene, CDR1 is SEHNR and CDR2 is FQNEAQ (reference sequence). The CDR3 is 15 amino acids. Trimming left V 5 bases short and J 0 bases short, with 13 bases between. The CDR3 loop reads CASSLRGGDQETQYF. As DNA, the CDR3 is TGTGCCAGCAGCCTTAGGGGGGGGGACCAAGAGACCCAGTACTTC.

The chain joins TRBV6-5 to TRBJ1-4, with D perhaps matching TRBD1 (5 bases). Germline lookup yields CDR1 MNHEY and CDR2 SVGAGI. Trimming removed 4 bases at V and 10 bases at J, with 13 bases between. This CDR3 comprises 13 residues. The CDR3 here is CASSSLIGGKLFF. CDR3 DNA: TGTGCCAGCAGTTCCCTTATCGGGGGAAAACTGTTTTTT.

The rearrangement links TRBV6-4 to TRBJ1-4; D is ambiguous. Germline-derived CDR1 and CDR2 are MRHNA and SNTAGT. Trimming pared 10 bases from V and 3 bases from J, leaving 12 bases between. This CDR3 region has 13 residues. CDR3 region: CATRRAPNEKLFF. The CDR3 nucleotides are TGTGCCACCAGACGAGCTCCTAATGAAAAACTGTTTTTT.

V usage is TRBV28 and J usage is TRBJ2-5; 8 bases map to TRBD1. CDR1 is MDHEN, CDR2 SYDVKM, per germline. The CDR3 length is 15 residues. V was clipped by 4 bases and J by 4 bases; unmatched bases: 8. The CDR3 nucleotides read TGTGCCAGCAGTTCAGACAGGGGCGAGGCAGAGACCCAGTACTTC. Its protein product is CASSSDRGEAETQYF.

The chain links TRBV6-1 to TRBJ1-5; D gene unclear. CDR1 is MNHNS, CDR2 SASEGT, per germline. The V and J ends lost 1 base and 9 bases respectively, with 16 bases between them. The CDR3 is 15 residues long. The CDR3 here is CASSEGAHIMGPQHF. The CDR3 bases are TGTGCCAGCAGTGAAGGGGCCCATATAATGGGGCCCCAGCATTTT.

This sequence joins TRBV7-9 and TRBJ1-3; maybe TRBD1 (6 bases). V was shortened by 2 bases and J by 0 bases, with 17 bases between the two germline ends. Germline assignment: CDR1 SEHNR and CDR2 FQNEAQ (reference sequence). CDR3 length equals 18 residues. CDR3 nucleotides: TGTGCCAGCAGCTTAAGGACAGACAGTAAGGACTCTGGAAACACCATATATTTT. Its protein product is CASSLRTDSKDSGNTIYF.

The genes are TRBV29-1 and TRBJ1-1; D is unclear. Germline CDR1 SQVTM, CDR2 ANQGSEA. The germline V and J ends were trimmed by 4 bases and 4 bases, with 4 bases remaining between them. The CDR3 has 10 residues. The CDR3 DNA sequence: TGCAGCGTTGGGCTCACTGAAGCTTTCTTT. This gives the protein CSVGLTEAFF.

The chain is built from TRBV6-5 and TRBJ1-2, with D possibly TRBD1 on 6 matching bases. Germline V gene data show CDR1 as MNHEY and CDR2 as SVGAGI. The CDR3 spans 13 residues. V lost 3 bases and J 10 bases, leaving 15 bases between the germline ends. The DNA of the CDR3 is TGTGCCAGCAGTTATAAAGAGGGGGGGGTCTACACCTTC. This gives the protein CASSYKEGGVYTF.

The J gene is TRBJ2-5, the V gene TRBV7-9, with 8 bases matching TRBD1. From germline, CDR1 is SEHNR and CDR2 FQNEAQ (reference sequence). The CDR3 runs to 15 residues. V was clipped by 5 bases and J by 4 bases; unmatched bases: 9. The CDR3 bases are TGTGCCAGCAGCCTAGGACAGGGCTTTGGAGAGACCCAGTACTTC. Its translation: CASSLGQGFGETQYF.

As for this clone: Sequence at one end of the junction differs from germline and may be a read error. V is TRBV7-7 and J is TRBJ2-1, with 7 bases lining up with TRBD1. The CDR3 runs to 14 residues. CDR1 is SSHAT and CDR2 is FNYEAQ in the germline V gene (reference sequence). CDR3 sequence reads: CASSRTTGSNEQFF. Written as DNA, the CDR3 is TGTGCTAGCAGCCGAACGACAGGGAGTAATGAGCAGTTCTTC.

The rearrangement links TRBV27 to TRBJ2-7; TRBD1 aligns across 8 bases. The CDR3 runs 15 residues. From germline, CDR1 is MNHEY and CDR2 SMNVEV (reference sequence). The V gene end was trimmed by 8 bases and the J gene end by 3 bases; junction bases not matched to a gene: 12. CDR3: CASSDRGSHLYEQYF. CDR3 in DNA: TGTGCCAGCTCAGACAGGGGTAGTCATCTCTACGAGCAGTACTTC.

V gene TRBV7-3 combines with J gene TRBJ2-1, with 7 bases aligning to TRBD1. CDR1 and CDR2 (germline): SGHTA, FQGTGA. V shed 5 bases, J shed 7 bases, and the junction held 5 bases outside the gene matches. The CDR3 extends over 13 amino acids. CDR3 region: CASSPNRGNEQFF. DNA for the CDR3: TGTGCCAGCAGCCCGAACAGGGGAAATGAGCAGTTCTTC.

V usage is TRBV27 and J usage is TRBJ2-5; TRBD2 agrees at 9 bases. The V segment lost 2 bases and the J segment 5 bases; nucleotides outside the gene matches: 6. This CDR3 spans 15 amino acids. From germline, CDR1 is MNHEY and CDR2 SMNVEV (reference sequence). The CDR3 region has the DNA TGTGCCAGCAGTTTACGGGCGGGGGGGCGGGAGACCCAGTACTTC. This translates into CASSLRAGGRETQYF.

The V and J genes are TRBV5-4 and TRBJ2-1; TRBD2 aligns across 8 bases. The V segment lost 4 bases and the J segment 7 bases; nucleotides outside the gene matches: 10. The germline V gene encodes CDR1 SGHNT and CDR2 YYREEE (reference sequence). This CDR3 contains 15 residues. The CDR3, as DNA: TGTGCCAGCAGCGCCCGGGGGGGATTTCGTAATGAGCAGTTCTTC. Translation: CASSARGGFRNEQFF. Combining the CDR3 with reference TRBV5-4 and TRBJ2-1 gives the whole variable domain ETGVTQSPTHLIKTRGQQVTLRCSSQSGHNTVSWYQQALGQGPQFIFQYYREEENGRGNFPPRFSGLQFPNYSSELNVNALELDDSALYLCASSARGGFRNEQFFGPGTRLTVL.

This clone has a single count. An end of the junction differs from the germline gene, which may be a read error. The CDR3 protein is CATSALTYEQYF. The CDR3 nucleotides are TGTGCCACCAGCGCTCTTACCTATGAGCAGTACTTC. This sequence joins TRBV15 and TRBJ2-7; D gene ambiguous. Looked up from germline, CDR1 is LNHNV and CDR2 is YYDKDF (reference sequence). The CDR3 is 12 amino acids.

V usage is TRBV6-1 and J usage is TRBJ2-7; D remains ambiguous. CDR1 and CDR2 (germline): MNHNS, SASEGT. Trimming shortened V by 7 bases and J by 2 bases, and 9 bases separated the two germline ends. The CDR3 is 12 amino acids. CDR3 in amino acids: CASKNSPYEQYF. The CDR3 DNA is TGTGCCAGCAAAAACAGCCCCTACGAGCAGTACTTC.

The V and J genes are TRBV28 and TRBJ1-6; a possible D gene is TRBD1 (5 bases). There are 18 residues in the CDR3. V shed 4 bases and J shed 0 bases, with 16 bases lying between them. The germline V gene has CDR1 MDHEN and CDR2 SYDVKM. CDR3 DNA sequence: TGTGCCAGCAGTTGGGGAATCCGGGGGAGCTCCTATAATTCACCCCTCCACTTT. Amino acids: CASSWGIRGSSYNSPLHF.

V gene TRBV28 combines with J gene TRBJ1-5, with D tentatively TRBD1 (6 bases). The CDR3 sequence is 16 residues long. Per the germline V gene, CDR1 is MDHEN and CDR2 is SYDVKM. Between the trimmed V and J ends, which lost 4 bases and 0 bases, there was a span of 13 bases. The CDR3 protein is CASSSAGTLSNQPQHF. CDR3 DNA sequence: TGTGCCAGCAGTTCCGCCGGGACACTTAGCAATCAGCCCCAGCATTTT.

This clone was observed once. This rearrangement joins TRBV5-1 to TRBJ2-2; 9 bases agree with TRBD1. Trimming took 0 bases from V and 9 from J; bases not matched to a gene: 9. The CDR3 is 16 residues long. CDR1 and CDR2 from the germline V gene are SGHRS and YFSETQ. The CDR3 reads CASSLVAGQGIRELFF. The CDR3 DNA follows: TGCGCCAGCAGCTTGGTCGCGGGACAGGGAATAAGGGAGCTGTTTTTT.